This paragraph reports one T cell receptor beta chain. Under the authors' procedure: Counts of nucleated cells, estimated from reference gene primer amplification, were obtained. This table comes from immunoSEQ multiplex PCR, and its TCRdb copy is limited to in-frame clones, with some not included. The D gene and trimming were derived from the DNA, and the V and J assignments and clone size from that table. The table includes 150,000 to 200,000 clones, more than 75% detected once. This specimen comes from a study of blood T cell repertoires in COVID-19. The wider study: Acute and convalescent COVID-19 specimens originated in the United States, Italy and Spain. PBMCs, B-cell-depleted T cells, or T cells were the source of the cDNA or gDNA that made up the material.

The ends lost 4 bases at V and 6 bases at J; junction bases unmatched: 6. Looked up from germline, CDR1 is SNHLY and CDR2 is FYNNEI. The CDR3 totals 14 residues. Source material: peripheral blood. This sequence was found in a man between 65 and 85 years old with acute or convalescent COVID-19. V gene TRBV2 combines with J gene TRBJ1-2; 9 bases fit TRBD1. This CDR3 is CASSARDRANGYTF. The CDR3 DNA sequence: TGTGCCAGCAGTGCCCGGGACAGGGCCAATGGCTACACCTTC.